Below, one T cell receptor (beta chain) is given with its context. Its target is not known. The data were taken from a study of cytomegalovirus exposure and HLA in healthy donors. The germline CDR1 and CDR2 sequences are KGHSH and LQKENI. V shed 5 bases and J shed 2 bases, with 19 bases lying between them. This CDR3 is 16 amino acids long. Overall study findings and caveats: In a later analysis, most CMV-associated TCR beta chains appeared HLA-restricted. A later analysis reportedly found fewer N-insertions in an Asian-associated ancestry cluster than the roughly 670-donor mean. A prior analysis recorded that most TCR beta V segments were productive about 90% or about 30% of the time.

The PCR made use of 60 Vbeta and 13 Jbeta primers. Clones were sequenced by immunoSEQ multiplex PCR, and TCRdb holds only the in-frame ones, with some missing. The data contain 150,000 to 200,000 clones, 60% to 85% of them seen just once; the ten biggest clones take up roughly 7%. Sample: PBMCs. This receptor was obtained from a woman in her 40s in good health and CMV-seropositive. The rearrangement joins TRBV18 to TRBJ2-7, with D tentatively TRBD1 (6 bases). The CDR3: CASSFGPGHPPYEQYF. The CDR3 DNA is TGTGCCAGCTCATTCGGACCGGGACACCCTCCCTACGAGCAGTACTTC. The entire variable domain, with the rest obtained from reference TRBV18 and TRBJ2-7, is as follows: NAGVMQNPRHLVRRRGQEARLRCSPMKGHSHVYWYRQLPEEGLKFMVYLQKENIIDESGMPKERFSAEFPKEGPSILRIQQVVRGDSAAYFCASSFGPGHPPYEQYFGPGTRLTVT.